The 21 T cell receptor beta chains below all came from one sample that was sequenced in a study of T cells in Graves' hyperthyroidism and ophthalmopathy. Amplification targeted TCR beta CDR3 regions from RNA transcripts. First-round RT-PCR targeting the TCR CDR3 was performed with the HTBI primer set. TCRdb redid the calling of the multiplex PCR reads with MiXCR, one entry per CDR3 protein. The sample yields under 300,000 distinct CDR3 sequences, roughly 15% seen once. Sequencing was performed on blood. Source of these receptors: a woman aged 50 to 65 with Graves' hyperthyroidism that later progressed to Graves' ophthalmopathy.

In this sample, this clonotype turned up many times. The V and J genes are TRBV5-1 and TRBJ2-3, with no clear D. Between the trimmed V and J ends, which lost 7 bases and 0 bases, there was a span of 9 bases. CDR1 and CDR2 (germline): SGHRS, YFSETQ. This CDR3 region has 13 residues. The CDR3 DNA reads TGCGCCAGCGCCCTAGGAAGCACAGATACGCAGTATTTT. It encodes CASALGSTDTQYF.

This clonotype was seen repeatedly, ten times or more. The chain uses TRBV12-3 or TRBV12-4 and TRBJ2-3; D tentatively fits TRBD1 or TRBD2 (5 bases each). V was trimmed by 5 bases and J by 0 bases, leaving 9 bases between them. The CDR3 spans 14 residues. This CDR3 is CASSRGPSTDTQYF. The CDR3 region has the DNA TGTGCCAGCAGTCGGGGACCGAGCACAGATACGCAGTATTTT.

This clonotype was recorded many times. V and J are TRBV28 and TRBJ1-4; 8 bases match TRBD1. After removal of 8 bases from V and 7 bases from J, the junction contained 9 bases not matched to a gene. The CDR3 extends over 14 amino acids. CDR1 MDHEN and CDR2 SYDVKM come from the germline V gene. This CDR3 is CASGDPGTGEKLFF. The DNA of the CDR3 is TGTGCCAGCGGGGACCCCGGGACAGGTGAAAAACTGTTTTTT.

Ten or more counts support this clonotype. This sequence joins TRBV7-9 and TRBJ2-7, with D perhaps matching TRBD1 (6 bases). The V and J ends lost 0 bases and 0 bases respectively, with 18 bases between them. Looked up from germline, CDR1 is SEHNR and CDR2 is FQNEAQ (reference sequence). CDR3 length: 18 amino acids. The chain's CDR3 is CASSLALIGTWSSYEQYF. DNA of the CDR3: TGTGCCAGCAGCTTAGCCCTAATTGGGACATGGAGCTCCTACGAGCAGTACTTC. Using reference TRBV7-9 and TRBJ2-7 for the parts outside the CDR3, the full variable domain is DTGVSQNPRHKITKRGQNVTFRCDPISEHNRLYWYRQTLGQGPEFLTYFQNEAQLEKSRLLSDRFSAERPKGSFSTLEIQRTEQGDSAMYLCASSLALIGTWSSYEQYFGPGTRLTVT.

Note on this clonotype: A much larger clone sits a single nucleotide away, making a read error possible. The chain is built from TRBV12-3 or TRBV12-4 and TRBJ2-7; TRBD1 agrees at 9 bases. The CDR3 extends over 17 amino acids. Written as DNA, the CDR3 is TGTGCCAACAGTTTAGCATGGGGGACAGGGAGCTCCTACGAGCAGTACTTC. Its translation: CANSLAWGTGSSYEQYF.

This clonotype was recorded many times. The rearrangement links TRBV28 to TRBJ1-1; D is undetermined. The germline V and J ends were trimmed by 7 bases and 0 bases, with 12 bases remaining between them. Germline V gene lookup returns CDR1 MDHEN and CDR2 SYDVKM. CDR3 length equals 14 residues. The CDR3 sequence: CASIPILMNTEAFF. CDR3 bases: TGTGCCAGCATCCCCATCCTCATGAACACTGAAGCTTTCTTT.

This clonotype was counted at least ten times. The rearrangement uses TRBV27 and TRBJ2-7; D remains unclear. Trimming removed 7 bases at V and 4 bases at J, with 17 bases between. The CDR3 sequence is 14 residues long. Germline CDR1 is MNHEY and CDR2 is SMNVEV (reference sequence). The chain's CDR3 is CASMGVRGRYEQYF. The CDR3 DNA sequence: TGTGCCAGCATGGGTGTTCGAGGCCGGTACGAGCAGTACTTC.

This clonotype has at least ten counts. The genes are TRBV15 and TRBJ1-6; D is ambiguous. Trimming removed 0 bases at V and 10 bases at J, with 10 bases between. This CDR3 spans 14 amino acids. Germline V gene data show CDR1 as LNHNV and CDR2 as YYDKDF (reference sequence). The CDR3 here is CATSRDRRGSPLHF. CDR3 nucleotides: TGTGCCACCAGCAGAGACCGACGGGGATCACCCCTCCACTTT.

This chain connects TRBV29-1 to TRBJ2-7; 11 bases map to TRBD2. The trim removed 7 bases at V and 1 base at J, leaving 18 bases unmatched. The germline CDR1 and CDR2 sequences are SQVTM and ANQGSEA. This CDR3 has 18 residues. The CDR3 spells CSARLAGPTKPISYEQYF. In nucleotides, the CDR3 is TGCAGCGCCCGACTAGCGGGACCAACCAAACCAATTTCCTACGAGCAGTACTTC.

Ten or more counts support this clonotype. The chain links TRBV6-5 to TRBJ2-5, with D perhaps given as TRBD1 or TRBD2 (5 bases each). Trimming removed 0 bases at V and 4 bases at J, with 12 bases between. This CDR3 comprises 15 residues. CDR1 MNHEY and CDR2 SVGAGI come from the germline V gene. The CDR3 coding sequence is TGTGCCAGCAGTTACTCGGGGGACGGTGGAGAGACCCAGTACTTC. Protein: CASSYSGDGGETQYF.

The chain joins TRBV3-1 to TRBJ2-1; D possibly uses TRBD1 or TRBD2 (5 bases each). The germline V gene encodes CDR1 LGHDT and CDR2 YNNKEL (reference sequence). V gave up 2 bases and J gave up 10 bases, with 12 bases separating them. The CDR3 has 13 residues. In nucleotides, the CDR3 is TGTGCCAGCAGCCAATCCCGGGACGGCGAGCAGTTCTTC. It is translated as CASSQSRDGEQFF.

Concerning this clonotype: A single base separates this from a much larger clone, so it may be a read error. The chain carries TRBV7-9 and TRBJ1-1, with D hard to call. This CDR3 spans 15 amino acids. Germline values: CDR1 SEHNR, CDR2 FQNEAQ (reference sequence). The chain's CDR3 is CASSAPEDGRSEVFF. CDR3 DNA: TGTGCCAGCAGCGCTCCGGAGGACGGGAGATCTGAAGTTTTCTTT.

This clonotype was counted only a few times. The rearrangement links TRBV20-1 to TRBJ2-1; a weak D match, TRBD1 (6 bases). The CDR3 totals 14 residues. The V end was cut by 3 bases, the J end by 4 bases, with 13 bases between. Germline-derived CDR1 and CDR2 are DFQATT and SNEGSKA (reference sequence). Here the CDR3 DNA reads TGCAGTGCTAGGGCACAGGGCCTATACAATGAGCAGTTCTTC. Amino acid sequence: CSARAQGLYNEQFF.

This clonotype was observed many times. This rearrangement joins TRBV7-2 to TRBJ2-1, with D maybe TRBD1 (6 bases). Germline CDR1 and CDR2: SGHTA and FQGNSA. The CDR3 contains 14 residues. Trimming shortened V by 4 bases and J by 6 bases, and 13 bases separated the two germline ends. CDR3 bases: TGTGCCAGCAGCTATACCGGGACAAGCAATGAGCAGTTCTTC. Translating gives CASSYTGTSNEQFF.

The sample holds a few counts of this clonotype. The chain is built from TRBV13 and TRBJ2-3; TRBD2 matches 13 bases. V shed 5 bases, J shed 3 bases, and the junction held 8 bases outside the gene matches. The CDR3 spans 17 residues. Germline V CDR1 and CDR2: PRHDT, FYEKMQ (reference sequence). In DNA, the CDR3 is TGTGCCAGCAGCACTAGGACTAGCGGGAGTGGGACAGATACGCAGTATTTT. Protein product: CASSTRTSGSGTDTQYF.

The chain combines TRBV20-1 with TRBJ2-1; 14 nucleotides align to TRBD2. V shed 6 bases, J shed 6 bases, and the junction held 4 bases outside the gene matches. This CDR3 is built from 14 residues. In germline, CDR1 is DFQATT, CDR2 SNEGSKA (reference sequence). The CDR3 region has the DNA TGCAGTGCCCCGACTAGCGGGAGGGCCAATGAGCAGTTCTTC. Protein product: CSAPTSGRANEQFF.

This clonotype came up a few times. J is TRBJ2-2 and V is TRBV9; D not resolved. The V end lost 1 base, the J end lost 0 bases, and 16 bases lay between the germline ends. In germline, CDR1 is SGDLS, CDR2 YYNGEE. CDR3 length equals 18 residues. As DNA, the CDR3 is TGTGCCAGCAGCGTACGGTTAGGACCCAACGCGAACACCGGGGAGCTGTTTTTT. Amino acid sequence: CASSVRLGPNANTGELFF.

Worth noting for this clonotype: A much larger clone is a single base away; this may be a read error. CDR3 bases: TGTGCCGGCAGCCAACTCAACACCGGGGAGCTGTTTTTT. Amino acid sequence: CAGSQLNTGELFF. V is TRBV7-3 and J is TRBJ2-2, with no clear D. Germline loops: CDR1 SGHTA, CDR2 FQGTGA. The CDR3 is 13 residues long.

The chain couples TRBV11-3 to TRBJ2-5, with D possibly called TRBD1 or TRBD2 (5 bases each). CDR3 size: 15 residues. With 1 base removed from V and 1 base from J, the gap between germline ends came to 10 bases. Germline values: CDR1 SGHNT, CDR2 YENEEA. CDR3 region: CASSLARGAQETQYF. The CDR3 DNA follows: TGTGCCAGCAGCTTAGCGAGGGGCGCCCAAGAGACCCAGTACTTC.

This clonotype has only a few counts. The chain uses TRBV19 and TRBJ2-1; the D gene could be TRBD1 or TRBD2 (6 bases each). Germline V lookup: CDR1 LNHDA, CDR2 SQIVND (reference sequence). The V and J ends lost 5 bases and 9 bases respectively, with 29 bases between them. This CDR3 contains 18 residues. CDR3 in amino acids: CASSQGGGATTRVGEQFF. CDR3 coding DNA: TGTGCCAGTAGTCAAGGGGGAGGTGCGACAACCCGGGTCGGTGAGCAGTTCTTC.

This clonotype was found a few times. The chain links TRBV13 to TRBJ1-3; TRBD1 is a possible D gene (6 bases). V lost 7 bases and J lost 2, with 18 bases in between. The germline CDR1 and CDR2 sequences are PRHDT and FYEKMQ (reference sequence). This CDR3 has 16 amino acids. CDR3 in amino acids: CASTERGFVAGNTIYF. The CDR3 DNA reads as TGTGCCAGCACCGAAAGGGGGTTCGTAGCTGGAAACACCATATATTTT.